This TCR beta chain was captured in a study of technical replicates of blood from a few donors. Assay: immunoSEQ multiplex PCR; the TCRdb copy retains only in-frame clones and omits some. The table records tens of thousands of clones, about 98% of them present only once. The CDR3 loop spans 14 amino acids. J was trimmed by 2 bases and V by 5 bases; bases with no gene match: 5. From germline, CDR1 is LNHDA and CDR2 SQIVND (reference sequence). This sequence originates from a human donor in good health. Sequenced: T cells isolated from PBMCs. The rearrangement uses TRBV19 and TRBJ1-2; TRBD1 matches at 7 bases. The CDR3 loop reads CASSEGTANYGYTF. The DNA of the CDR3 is TGTGCCAGTAGTGAGGGGACAGCCAACTATGGCTACACCTTC.